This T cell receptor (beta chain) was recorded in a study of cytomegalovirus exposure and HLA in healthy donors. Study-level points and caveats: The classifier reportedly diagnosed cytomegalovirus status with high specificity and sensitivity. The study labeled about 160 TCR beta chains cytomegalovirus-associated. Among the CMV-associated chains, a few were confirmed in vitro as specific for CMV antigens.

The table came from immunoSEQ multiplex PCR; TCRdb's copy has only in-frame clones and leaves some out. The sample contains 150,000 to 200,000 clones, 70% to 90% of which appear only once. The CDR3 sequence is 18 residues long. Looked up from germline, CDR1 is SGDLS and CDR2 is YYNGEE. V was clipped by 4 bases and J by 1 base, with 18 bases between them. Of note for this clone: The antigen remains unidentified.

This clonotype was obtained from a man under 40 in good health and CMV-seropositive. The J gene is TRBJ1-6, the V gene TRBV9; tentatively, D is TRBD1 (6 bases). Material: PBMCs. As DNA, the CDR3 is TGTGCCAGCAGCCGTCTTGGGGGGGCGATATCCTATAATTCACCCCTCCACTTT. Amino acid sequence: CASSRLGGAISYNSPLHF.